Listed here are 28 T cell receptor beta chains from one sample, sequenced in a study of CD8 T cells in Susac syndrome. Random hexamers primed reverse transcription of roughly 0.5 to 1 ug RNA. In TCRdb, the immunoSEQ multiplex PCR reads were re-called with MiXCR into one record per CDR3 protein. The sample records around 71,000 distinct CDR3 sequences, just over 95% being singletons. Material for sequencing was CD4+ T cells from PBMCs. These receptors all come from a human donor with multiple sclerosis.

CDR3 nucleotides: TGTGCCAGCAGGGGGATAGGGGGCCCCCCTGAAGCTTTCTTT. It translates to CASRGIGGPPEAFF. The J gene is TRBJ1-1, the V gene TRBV11-2, with 7 bases matching TRBD1. This CDR3 region has 14 residues. The germline V gene encodes CDR1 SGHAT and CDR2 FQNNGV. V was clipped by 6 bases and J by 6 bases; unmatched bases: 10.

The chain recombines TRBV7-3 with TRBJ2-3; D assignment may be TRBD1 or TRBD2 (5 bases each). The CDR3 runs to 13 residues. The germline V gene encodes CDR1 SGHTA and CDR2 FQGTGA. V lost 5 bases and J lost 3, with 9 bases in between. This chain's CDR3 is CASSRGTTDTQYF. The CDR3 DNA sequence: TGTGCCAGCAGCCGAGGGACGACAGATACGCAGTATTTT.

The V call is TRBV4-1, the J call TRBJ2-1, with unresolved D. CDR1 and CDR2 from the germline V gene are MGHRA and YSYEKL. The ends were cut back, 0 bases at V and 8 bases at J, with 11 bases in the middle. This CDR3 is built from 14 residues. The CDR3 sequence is CASSQDRARDEQFF. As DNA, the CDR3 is TGCGCCAGCAGCCAAGATAGGGCCCGGGATGAGCAGTTCTTC.

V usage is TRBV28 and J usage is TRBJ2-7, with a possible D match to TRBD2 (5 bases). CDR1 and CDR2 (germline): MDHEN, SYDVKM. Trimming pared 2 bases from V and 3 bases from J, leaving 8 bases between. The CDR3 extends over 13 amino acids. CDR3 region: CASSLPGIYEQYF. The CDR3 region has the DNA TGTGCCAGCAGTTTACCCGGGATCTACGAGCAGTACTTC.

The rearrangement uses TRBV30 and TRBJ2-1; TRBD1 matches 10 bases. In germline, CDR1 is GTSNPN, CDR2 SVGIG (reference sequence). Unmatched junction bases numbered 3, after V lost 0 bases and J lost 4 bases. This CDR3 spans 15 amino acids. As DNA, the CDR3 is TGTGCCTGGAGTGTCCGGACAGGGGGGTACAATGAGCAGTTCTTC. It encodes CAWSVRTGGYNEQFF. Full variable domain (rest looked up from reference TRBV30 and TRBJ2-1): SQTIHQWPATLVQPVGSPLSLECTVEGTSNPNLYWYRQAAGRGLQLLFYSVGIGQISSEVPQNLSASRPQDRQFILSSKKLLLSDSGFYLCAWSVRTGGYNEQFFGPGTRLTVL.

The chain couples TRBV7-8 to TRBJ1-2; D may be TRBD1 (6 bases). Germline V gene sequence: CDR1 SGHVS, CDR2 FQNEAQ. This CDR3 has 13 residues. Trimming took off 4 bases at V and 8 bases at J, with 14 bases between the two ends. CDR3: CASSWGTPGGYTF. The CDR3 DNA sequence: TGTGCCAGCAGCTGGGGGACACCCGGCGGCTACACCTTC.

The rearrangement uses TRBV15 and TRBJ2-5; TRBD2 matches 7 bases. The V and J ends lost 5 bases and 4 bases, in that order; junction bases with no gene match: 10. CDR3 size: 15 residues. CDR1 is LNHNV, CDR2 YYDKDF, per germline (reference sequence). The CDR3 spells CATSDPGGLAETQYF. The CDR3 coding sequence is TGTGCCACCAGCGACCCGGGAGGACTCGCAGAGACCCAGTACTTC.

CDR3 region: CSVALGSGGYEQYF. CDR3 in DNA: TGCAGCGTTGCTCTTGGTAGCGGGGGCTACGAGCAGTACTTC. This chain links TRBV29-1 with TRBJ2-7; 9 bases line up with TRBD2. This CDR3 is built from 14 residues. The trim removed 4 bases at V and 3 bases at J, leaving 7 bases unmatched. Germline CDR1 SQVTM, CDR2 ANQGSEA.

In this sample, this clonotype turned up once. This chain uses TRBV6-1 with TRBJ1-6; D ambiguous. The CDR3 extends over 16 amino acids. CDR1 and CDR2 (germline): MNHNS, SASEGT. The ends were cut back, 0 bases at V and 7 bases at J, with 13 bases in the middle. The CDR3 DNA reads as TGTGCCAGCAGTGAAGCCAGAGTGGATCTAAATTCACCCCTCCACTTT. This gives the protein CASSEARVDLNSPLHF.

CDR3 sequence (DNA): TGTGCCAGCAGTAATGGAGGGCCCCAGCATTTT. It is translated as CASSNGGPQHF. The gene calls are TRBV6-2 or TRBV6-3 and TRBJ1-5; unclear D gene. The germline V gene has CDR1 MNHEY and CDR2 SVGEGT. Trimming left V 5 bases short and J 9 bases short, with 8 bases between. The CDR3 spans 11 residues.

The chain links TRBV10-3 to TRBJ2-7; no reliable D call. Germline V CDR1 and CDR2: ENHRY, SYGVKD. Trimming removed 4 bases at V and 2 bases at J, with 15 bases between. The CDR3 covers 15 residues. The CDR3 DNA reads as TGTGCCATCAGTGGGCCCGACCAAAAACCCTACGAGCAGTACTTC. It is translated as CAISGPDQKPYEQYF.

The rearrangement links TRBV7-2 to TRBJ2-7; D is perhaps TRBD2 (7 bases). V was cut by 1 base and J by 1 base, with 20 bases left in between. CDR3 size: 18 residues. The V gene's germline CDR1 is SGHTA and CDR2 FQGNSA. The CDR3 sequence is CASSLGHGVAGASYEQYF. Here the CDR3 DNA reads TGTGCCAGCAGCTTAGGTCATGGTGTGGCGGGGGCTTCCTACGAGCAGTACTTC. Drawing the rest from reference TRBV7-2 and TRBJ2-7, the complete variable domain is GAGVSQSPSNKVTEKGKDVELRCDPISGHTALYWYRQSLGQGLEFLIYFQGNSAPDKSGLPSDRFSAERTGGSVSTLTIQRTQQEDSAVYLCASSLGHGVAGASYEQYFGPGTRLTVT.

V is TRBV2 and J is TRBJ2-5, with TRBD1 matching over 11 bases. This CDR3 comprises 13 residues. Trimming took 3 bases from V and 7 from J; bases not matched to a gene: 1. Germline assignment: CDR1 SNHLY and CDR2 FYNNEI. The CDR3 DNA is TGTGCCAGCAGTGACGGGACAGGGGGGACCCAGTACTTC. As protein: CASSDGTGGTQYF.

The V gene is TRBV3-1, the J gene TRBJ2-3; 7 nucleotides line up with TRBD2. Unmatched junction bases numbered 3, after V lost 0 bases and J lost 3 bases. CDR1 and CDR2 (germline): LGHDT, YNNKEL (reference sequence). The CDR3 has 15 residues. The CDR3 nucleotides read TGTGCCAGCAGCCAAGATGGCGGGGGAACAGATACGCAGTATTTT. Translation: CASSQDGGGTDTQYF.

In nucleotides, the CDR3 is TGCGCCAGCAGCCACGCCTGGGGCGGGGTAGAGAATTCACCCCTCCACTTT. It yields the protein CASSHAWGGVENSPLHF. The V call is TRBV4-1, the J call TRBJ1-6; D perhaps matches TRBD1 (5 bases). The germline gives CDR1 MGHRA, CDR2 YSYEKL. The V end was cut by 3 bases, the J end by 7 bases, with 19 bases between. The CDR3 is 17 residues long.

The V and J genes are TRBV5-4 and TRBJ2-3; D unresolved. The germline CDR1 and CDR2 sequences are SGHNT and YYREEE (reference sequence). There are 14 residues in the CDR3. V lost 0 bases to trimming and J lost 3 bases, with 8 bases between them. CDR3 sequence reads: CASSLALGTDTQYF. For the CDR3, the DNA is TGTGCCAGCAGCTTGGCCCTCGGGACAGATACGCAGTATTTT.

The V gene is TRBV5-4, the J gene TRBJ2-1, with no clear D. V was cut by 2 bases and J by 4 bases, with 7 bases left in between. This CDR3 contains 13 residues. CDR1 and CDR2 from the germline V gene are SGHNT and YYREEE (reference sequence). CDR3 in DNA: TGTGCCAGCAGCTTCACTGAATACAATGAGCAGTTCTTC. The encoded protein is CASSFTEYNEQFF.

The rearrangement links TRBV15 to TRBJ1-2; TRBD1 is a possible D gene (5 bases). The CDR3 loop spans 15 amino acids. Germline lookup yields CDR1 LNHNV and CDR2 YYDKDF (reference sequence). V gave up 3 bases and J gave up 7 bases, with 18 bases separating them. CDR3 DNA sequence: TGTGCCACCAGCAGTTATGGGACTGCCTTTAGTGGCTACACCTTC. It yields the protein CATSSYGTAFSGYTF.

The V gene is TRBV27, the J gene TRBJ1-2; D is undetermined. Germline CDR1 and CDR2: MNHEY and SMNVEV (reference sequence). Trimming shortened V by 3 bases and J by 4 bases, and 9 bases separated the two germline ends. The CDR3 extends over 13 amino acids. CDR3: CASSFGRTYGYTF. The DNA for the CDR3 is TGTGCCAGCAGTTTCGGTCGGACCTATGGCTACACCTTC.

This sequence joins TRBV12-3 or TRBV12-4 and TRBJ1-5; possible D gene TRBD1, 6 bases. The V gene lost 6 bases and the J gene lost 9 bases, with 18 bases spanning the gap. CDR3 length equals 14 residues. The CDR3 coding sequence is TGTGCCAGCAGGACTGGACAGCTAGCTTGGCCCCAGCATTTT. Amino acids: CASRTGQLAWPQHF.

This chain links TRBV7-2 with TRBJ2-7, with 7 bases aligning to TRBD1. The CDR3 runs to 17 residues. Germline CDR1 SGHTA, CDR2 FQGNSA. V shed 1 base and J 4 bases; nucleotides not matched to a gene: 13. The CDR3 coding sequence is TGTGCCAGCAGCTTAGAGAGGCTACGACAGGGTCGGTACGAGCAGTACTTC. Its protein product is CASSLERLRQGRYEQYF.

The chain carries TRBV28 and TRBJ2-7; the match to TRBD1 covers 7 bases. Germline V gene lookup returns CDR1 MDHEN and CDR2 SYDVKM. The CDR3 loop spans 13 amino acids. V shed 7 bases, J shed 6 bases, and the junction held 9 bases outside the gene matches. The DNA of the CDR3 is TGTGCCAGCACCCCAGGGGGACCTCGCGAGCAGTACTTC. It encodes CASTPGGPREQYF.

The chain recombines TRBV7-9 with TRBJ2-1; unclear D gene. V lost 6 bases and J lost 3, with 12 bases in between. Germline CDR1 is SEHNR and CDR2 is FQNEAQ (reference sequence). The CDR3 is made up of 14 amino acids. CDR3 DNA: TGTGCCAGCAGACCGACGGGTCTCTACAATGAGCAGTTCTTC. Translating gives CASRPTGLYNEQFF. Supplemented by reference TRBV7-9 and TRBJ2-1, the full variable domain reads DTGVSQNPRHKITKRGQNVTFRCDPISEHNRLYWYRQTLGQGPEFLTYFQNEAQLEKSRLLSDRFSAERPKGSFSTLEIQRTEQGDSAMYLCASRPTGLYNEQFFGPGTRLTVL.

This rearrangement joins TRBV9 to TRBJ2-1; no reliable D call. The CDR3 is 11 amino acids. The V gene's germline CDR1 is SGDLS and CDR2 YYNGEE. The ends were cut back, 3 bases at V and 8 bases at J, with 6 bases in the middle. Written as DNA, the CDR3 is TGTGCCAGCAGCGACAGCGATGAGCAGTTCTTC. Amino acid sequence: CASSDSDEQFF.

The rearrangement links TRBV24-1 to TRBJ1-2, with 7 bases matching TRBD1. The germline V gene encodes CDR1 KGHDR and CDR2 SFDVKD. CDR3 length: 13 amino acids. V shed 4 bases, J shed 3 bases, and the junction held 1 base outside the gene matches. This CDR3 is CATSETGYYGYTF. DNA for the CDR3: TGTGCCACCAGTGAGACAGGGTACTATGGCTACACCTTC.

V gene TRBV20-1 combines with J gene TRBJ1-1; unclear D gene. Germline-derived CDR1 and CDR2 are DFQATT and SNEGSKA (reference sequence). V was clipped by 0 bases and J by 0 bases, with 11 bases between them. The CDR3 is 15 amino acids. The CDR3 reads CSARDPDLMNTEAFF. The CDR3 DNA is TGCAGTGCTAGAGATCCTGACCTCATGAACACTGAAGCTTTCTTT.

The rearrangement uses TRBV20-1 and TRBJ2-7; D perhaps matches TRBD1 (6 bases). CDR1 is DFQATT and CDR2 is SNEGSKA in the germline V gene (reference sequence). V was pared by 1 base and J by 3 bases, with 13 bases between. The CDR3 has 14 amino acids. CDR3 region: CSARAQGGIYEQYF. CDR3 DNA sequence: TGCAGTGCTAGAGCCCAAGGGGGAATCTACGAGCAGTACTTC.

Here the CDR3 DNA reads TGCAGCGTAGGGGCCGGGATCAATCAGCCCCAGCATTTT. The encoded protein is CSVGAGINQPQHF. V gene TRBV29-1 combines with J gene TRBJ1-5, with TRBD1 as a possible D gene (5 bases). Germline V gives CDR1 SQVTM, CDR2 ANQGSEA. V dropped 6 bases and J dropped 3 bases, with 12 bases sitting between them. The CDR3 sequence is 13 residues long.